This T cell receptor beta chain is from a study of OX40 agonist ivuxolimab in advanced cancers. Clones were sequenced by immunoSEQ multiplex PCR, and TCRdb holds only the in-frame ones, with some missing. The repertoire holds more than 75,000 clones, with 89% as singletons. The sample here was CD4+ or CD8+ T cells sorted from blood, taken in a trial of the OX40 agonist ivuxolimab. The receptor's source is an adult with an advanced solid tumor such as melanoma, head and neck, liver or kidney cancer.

The CDR3 region is CASSSTGSSYNEQFF. CDR3 bases: TGTGCCAGCAGTAGTACAGGGAGCTCCTACAATGAGCAGTTCTTC. The chain carries TRBV7-2 and TRBJ2-1; a weak D match, TRBD1 (6 bases). The V gene lost 6 bases and the J gene lost 0 bases, with 12 bases spanning the gap. This CDR3 region has 15 residues. Germline V gene lookup returns CDR1 SGHTA and CDR2 FQGNSA. Using reference TRBV7-2 and TRBJ2-1 for the parts outside the CDR3, the full variable domain is GAGVSQSPSNKVTEKGKDVELRCDPISGHTALYWYRQSLGQGLEFLIYFQGNSAPDKSGLPSDRFSAERTGGSVSTLTIQRTQQEDSAVYLCASSSTGSSYNEQFFGPGTRLTVL.